The subject of this entry is one T cell receptor beta chain. This clonotype was seen a handful of times. This clone's antigen is unknown. No quality values exist for individual bases; no much larger clone is one base distant. The sample belongs to a study of regulatory T cells in long-lasting Graves disease (dated by TCRdb to the early 2020s). In terms of the full investigation: Antithyroid drugs had been taken for less than 3 months by newly diagnosed Graves' disease patients. This study used TCR sequencing and RNA sequencing of peripheral blood to compare persistent Graves' disease patients against newly diagnosed Graves' disease patients. The study took place in China and was registered as a clinical trial. A total of 33 samples were covered by TCR sequencing, comprising around 13 persistent and 20 newly diagnosed Graves' disease patients.

From the germline V gene, CDR1 is MNHNS and CDR2 is SASEGT. After removal of 5 bases from V and 1 base from J, the junction retains 4 bases not matched to a gene. The CDR3 holds 17 amino acids from the cysteine to the phenylalanine. Only the CDR3 part of the read is kept: 51 bases, read in frame from the first base. The method behind the library was multiplex PCR. TCRdb names Illumina HiSeq 4000 as the instrument used. To build TCR beta libraries, CDR3 regions were amplified by Arm-PCR using iRepertoire HTBI primers. Before sequencing, the PCR products underwent gel purification. The authors' analysis ran thus. A total of fewer than 65 TRBV and under 15 TRBJ segments were identified across samples and were used for gene usage analysis of CDR3 amino acid clonotypes. COPE and FqMerger were used to merge filtered high-quality paired reads into contigs. BLAST was used to align contigs to the IMGT TRBV, TRBD and TRBJ reference genes, and CDR3 was defined following IMGT. Highly expanded clones were defined as clonotypes with a frequency above 0.1%. Repertoire diversity was measured by Shannon entropy, and V-J evenness by the Gini coefficient. Clonotypes shared by more than one individual were considered public. TCRdb applied fastp at Q25 and MiXCR to the public reads, then kept only in-frame beta chains. Records with the same CDR3 protein are collapsed into one entry carrying the most frequent genes and DNA. The V and J calls and clone size come from TCRdb's table, not from the authors' own analysis. The sample table records hundreds of thousands of distinct CDR3 sequences; 15% to 20% of these occur just once. Roughly 29% of the sample is held by the ten biggest clonotypes.

Here is what the overall study found, with its caveats: The authors noted that the small sample size was a limitation that may lower accuracy. Sequencing and analysis were limited to the TCR beta chain. More public clonotypes were shared among persistent patients (roughly 2,700) than among newly diagnosed patients (966). Only peripheral blood was studied, because thyroid tissue, the primary lesion, was inaccessible. Preferential use of TRBV28, TRBJ1-2 and TRBJ2-5 was observed in persistent disease, whereas TRBV20-1 and TRBJ2-1 were favored in newly diagnosed disease. Compared with newly diagnosed patients, patients with persistent Graves' disease had lower TCR Shannon entropy and fewer highly expanded clones, which suggests clonal expansion.

The time point label, read with the paper, signifies: newly diagnosed GD, antithyroid drugs for less than 3 months. For both TCR sequencing and RNA sequencing, RNA was extracted from PBMCs using TRIzol. Graves' disease was diagnosed according to American Thyroid Association guidelines. Recruitment of patients was carried out at an endocrinology department in Xi'an, China. Each patient gave approximately 10 milliliters of peripheral blood, collected in an EDTA anticoagulant tube. Ficoll Paque Plus density gradient separation was used to isolate PBMCs, and no additional T cell sorting was done. RNA quality was checked with an Agilent 2100 Bioanalyzer and agarose gel, and concentration with a NanoDrop 2000. Another study also made use of these data, one on T cells in Graves' hyperthyroidism and ophthalmopathy. Taken from the second paper: A patient counted as having stable Graves' hyperthyroidism if no progression to ophthalmopathy occurred over 18 months of follow-up. Hyperthyroidism patients were newly diagnosed, had a disease duration of under 2 months, and were aged 18 to 65 years. Any patient with an uncontrolled infection, another autoimmune disease, pregnancy or lactation was excluded. Clinical symptoms, serum thyroxine and TRAb, thyroid ultrasound, and orbital computed tomography formed the basis for the diagnoses. The TCR CDR3 was subjected to a first round of RT-PCR using the HTBI primer set and the Qiagen OneStep RT-PCR kit. Most expanded thyroid clonotypes (frequency above 0.001) were also detected in blood, suggesting blood repertoires may reflect thyroid immune responses. A model built on a 13 V-J signature distinguished ophthalmopathy from stable hyperthyroidism, reaching over 85% sensitivity and approximately 81% specificity in cross-validation and 80%/75% in testing. In validation, progression to ophthalmopathy was predicted by the model with approximately 67% sensitivity and roughly 76% specificity, a median of about 6.8 months before onset. To identify distinguishing TCR V-J signatures, a discovery cohort of about 95 patients was used, comprising 43 with Graves' ophthalmopathy and 57 with stable Graves' hyperthyroidism. Prospective prediction of ophthalmopathy was tested in an independent validation cohort consisting of 18 to 20 hyperthyroidism patients and around 17 patients who later progressed to ophthalmopathy. The 100 or so discovery patients were divided at random into training and test sets in a 7:3 ratio. The study also compared thyroid tissue and blood T-cell repertoires from 6 or 7 Graves' hyperthyroidism patients. After sampling, hyperthyroidism patients received methimazole starting at 30 mg daily, and ophthalmopathy patients received high-dose intravenous methylprednisolone. Libraries were constructed in a second round of multiplex PCR, after which size selection and purification were carried out. Paired-end sequencing of the libraries was performed with 100 bp reads on an Illumina HiSeq2000. SOAPnuke was used to process the raw data, throwing out any read that contained adapters or uncalled bases, had a mean Phred below 15, or lacked an exact constant-primer or identifier match. COPE v1.2.5 was used to merge high-quality paired reads, and clonotypes were defined as unique nucleotide sequences. MiTCR v1.1 was used to align the clonotypes against IMGT TRBV, TRBD and TRBJ reference segments. Only V-J combinations with frequency above 0.0001, covering about 99% of repertoires, were analysed. The TCS score was defined as the ratio of F50 (clonal expansion) to E x V (chaos), calculated using BLOSUM62-based TCRdist between CDR3 peptides within each V-J. Welch's t-statistics and random forest reduced around 510 V-J features to roughly 13, which were used in a naive Bayes classifier (R e1071). Sample size was not statistically predetermined, and blinding of investigators to group allocation was not performed. According to the paper, TCR Vbeta CDR3 sequencing was carried out on 120 to 150 peripheral blood samples, which came from more than 40 ophthalmopathy, approximately 78 hyperthyroidism and approximately 17 progressor patients.

Sample: peripheral blood mononuclear cells (PBMCs), taken at new diagnosis, from a patient treated with antithyroid drugs. This sequence uses TRBV6-1 and TRBJ1-6, and 11 bases in between align with TRBD1. The receptor was derived from a man aged 40-49 years with Graves disease. Donor details come from another sample of the same person, matched by shared clones. The CDR3 protein is CASSIGQGASYNSPLHF. The DNA reads as follows: TGTGCCAGCAGTATAGGACAGGGGGCTTCCTATAATTCACCCCTCCACTTT.